A single sample is the source of the 12 T cell receptor beta chains below, sequenced in a study of control samples from healthy donors and cancer patients. Generated by immunoSEQ multiplex PCR, the TCRdb table keeps only in-frame clones and is missing some. Of approximately 90,000 clones listed, about 87% are singletons. The specimen sequenced was blood. The receptor source for this set is a woman aged 70-85 years in good health.

The CDR3, as DNA: TGTGCCAGCAGTGATCAGGGAACGGGAGGCTACACCTTC. Amino acids: CASSDQGTGGYTF. The chain joins TRBV2 to TRBJ1-2; D is perhaps TRBD1 (5 bases). The V gene's germline CDR1 is SNHLY and CDR2 FYNNEI. There are 13 residues in the CDR3. Deletions cut 3 bases from V and 8 bases from J, with 13 bases between.

V and J are TRBV12-5 and TRBJ1-1, with TRBD1 identical over 12 bases. Germline V gene lookup returns CDR1 LGHNT and CDR2 FRNRAP. J lost 0 bases, V lost 5 bases, and 4 bases had no gene match. The CDR3 extends over 16 amino acids. CDR3 residues: CASGPGQGAMNTEAFF. CDR3 sequence (DNA): TGTGCTAGTGGTCCGGGACAGGGGGCGATGAACACTGAAGCTTTCTTT. Filled out from reference TRBV12-5 and TRBJ1-1, the complete variable domain reads DARVTQTPRHKVTEMGQEVTMRCQPILGHNTVFWYRQTMMQGLELLAYFRNRAPLDDSGMPKDRFSAEMPDATLATLKIQPSEPRDSAVYFCASGPGQGAMNTEAFFGQGTRLTVV.

Concerning this clone: The junction differs from germline at one of its ends, possibly a read error. This chain connects TRBV6-6 to TRBJ1-2; D gene uncertain. CDR1 is MNHNY, CDR2 SVGAGI, per germline (reference sequence). The CDR3 runs to 12 residues. The CDR3 DNA follows: TGTGCCAGCAGCTACTCTAACTATGGCTACACCTTC. Residues: CASSYSNYGYTF.

J is TRBJ1-2 and V is TRBV5-4, with 7 positions matching TRBD1. Germline CDR1 reads SGHNT; CDR2 reads YYREEE (reference sequence). This CDR3 contains 18 residues. V was pared by 1 base and J by 1 base, with 13 bases of the junction left unmatched. The CDR3 reads CASSLKGAGYPLNYGYTF. The CDR3, as DNA: TGTGCCAGCAGCTTGAAGGGGGCGGGGTACCCCCTTAACTATGGCTACACCTTC.

V is TRBV5-1 and J is TRBJ1-1; maybe TRBD1 (6 bases). V was trimmed by 1 base and J by 0 bases, leaving 13 bases between them. The CDR3 is 16 amino acids. Germline V lookup: CDR1 SGHRS, CDR2 YFSETQ. CDR3 sequence (DNA): TGCGCCAGCAGCTTGTACCTTACAGGGCTGAACACTGAAGCTTTCTTT. Residues: CASSLYLTGLNTEAFF.

This rearrangement joins TRBV3-1 (or the pseudogene TRBV3-2) to TRBJ1-1; 8 nucleotides align to TRBD1. This CDR3 comprises 15 residues. V shed 3 bases, J shed 0 bases, and the junction held 3 bases outside the gene matches. Germline-derived CDR1 and CDR2 are LGHDT and YNNKEL (reference sequence). CDR3 sequence: CASSHRTGLNTEAFF. DNA of the CDR3: TGTGCCAGCAGCCATCGGACAGGGCTGAACACTGAAGCTTTCTTT.

The chain couples TRBV5-1 to TRBJ1-4; TRBD1 aligns across 9 bases. Germline CDR1 reads SGHRS; CDR2 reads YFSETQ. Trimming removed 4 bases from V and 4 bases from J; junction bases left unmatched: 2. The CDR3 extends over 14 amino acids. The CDR3 spells CASSTGGRNEKLFF. CDR3 sequence (DNA): TGCGCCAGCAGCACAGGGGGCCGTAATGAAAAACTGTTTTTT.

The chain carries TRBV5-4 and TRBJ1-4, with D uncertain. Between the trimmed V and J ends, which lost 4 bases and 6 bases, there was a span of 25 bases. This CDR3 comprises 18 residues. CDR1 is SGHNT and CDR2 is YYREEE in the germline V gene (reference sequence). CDR3 sequence (DNA): TGTGCCAGCAGCGGGATGCCAGGCTCCACATACAAAGATGAAAAACTGTTTTTT. Its translation is CASSGMPGSTYKDEKLFF.

The chain uses TRBV27 and TRBJ2-3; 9 bases are a match to TRBD2. Unmatched junction bases numbered 5, after V lost 7 bases and J lost 3 bases. This CDR3 has 14 residues. The germline CDR1 and CDR2 sequences are MNHEY and SMNVEV (reference sequence). The CDR3 is CASKRGALTDTQYF. The DNA of the CDR3 is TGTGCCAGCAAGCGGGGGGCCTTGACAGATACGCAGTATTTT.

The J gene is TRBJ2-4, the V gene TRBV4-1; either TRBD1 or TRBD2 may supply D (6 bases each). The germline CDR1 and CDR2 sequences are MGHRA and YSYEKL. V lost 0 bases and J 0 bases, leaving 12 bases between the germline ends. The CDR3 spans 17 residues. CDR3: CASSQEGGTLAKNIQYF. The CDR3 DNA is TGCGCCAGCAGCCAAGAAGGCGGGACACTAGCCAAAAACATTCAGTACTTC.

The chain links TRBV2 to TRBJ1-2, with a possible D match to TRBD1 (5 bases). The germline gives CDR1 SNHLY, CDR2 FYNNEI. The germline V and J ends were trimmed by 5 bases and 4 bases, with 14 bases remaining between them. There are 14 residues in the CDR3. As DNA, the CDR3 is TGTGCCAGCAGTTCGGGGGTTTTCCCCTATGGCTACACCTTC. As protein: CASSSGVFPYGYTF. Looking up the rest from reference TRBV2 and TRBJ1-2 gives the full variable domain: EPEVTQTPSHQVTQMGQEVILRCVPISNHLYFYWYRQILGQKVEFLVSFYNNEISEKSEIFDDQFSVERPDGSNFTLKIRSTKLEDSAMYFCASSSGVFPYGYTFGSGTRLTVV.

The J gene is TRBJ2-7, the V gene TRBV6-1, with D uncertain. Germline V lookup: CDR1 MNHNS, CDR2 SASEGT. There are 12 residues in the CDR3. Trimming took off 3 bases at V and 3 bases at J, with 6 bases between the two ends. CDR3 amino acids: CASSDGYYEQYF. Here the CDR3 DNA reads TGTGCCAGCAGTGACGGTTACTACGAGCAGTACTTC.